The rows below give T cell receptor beta chains drawn from one sample of a study of early T cells in non-severe SARS-CoV-2 infection. A single record per CDR3 protein comes from TCRdb applying MiXCR to the 5' RACE reads. The profile covers just under 65,000 distinct CDR3 sequences, with about 11% appearing a single time and 2.9% taken by the ten largest. The sequencing used whole blood, collected at baseline. The receptors here all came from an adult who was a healthcare worker with PCR-confirmed SARS-CoV-2 infection or an uninfected control (not recorded which). Both conserved end residues are part of each CDR3. D genes are given only for firm matches. The size of a clone is reported for some rows only, either as once, few or many, or as a class for expanded clones.

j_gene | d_gene | abundance | v_gene | CDR3nt | CDR3aa
TRBJ1-1 | NA | NA | TRBV4-3 | TGCGCCAGCAGCCCAGCTCTCCAGTACTCTGAAGCTTTCTTT | CASSPALQYSEAFF
TRBJ1-6 | NA | NA | TRBV20-1 | TGCAGTGCTAGAGATCTCGCGAGGGGACCCTCACCCCTCCACTTT | CSARDLARGPSPLHF
TRBJ2-5 | TRBD1 | few | TRBV12-5 | TGTGCTAGTGGTTTGGTGGACAGGGTCGGGAAGACCCAGTACTTC | CASGLVDRVGKTQYF
TRBJ1-3 | TRBD1 | NA | TRBV12-3/TRBV12-4 | TGTGCCAGCAGTTTCGCCGGGACAGCCAGAAACACCATATATTTT | CASSFAGTARNTIYF
TRBJ2-5 | NA | few | TRBV20-1 | TGCAGTGCTAGCCCCCAGGGATTTCGAGAGACCCAGTACTTC | CSASPQGFRETQYF
TRBJ1-5 | TRBD1 | NA | TRBV6-6 | TGTGCCAGCAGACACACAGGGGAGGATAATCAGCCCCAGCATTTT | CASRHTGEDNQPQHF
TRBJ2-2 | TRBD1 | NA | TRBV7-9 | TGTGCCAGCAGCCAACTAGGACAGGGCACCGGGGAGCTGTTTTTT | CASSQLGQGTGELFF
TRBJ2-6 | NA | few | TRBV20-1 | TGCAGTGCGGCCGGGACAAGCACTGGGGCCAACGTCCTGACTTTC | CSAAGTSTGANVLTF
TRBJ2-7 | NA | NA | TRBV7-2 | TGTGCCAGCAGCTTAGGTGGCGTGGGGAGCTCCTACGAGCAGTACTTC | CASSLGGVGSSYEQYF
TRBJ2-3 | NA | many | TRBV20-1 | TGCAGTGCTCCCCCGCGGGGAGAGATGGTTGATACGCAGTATTTT | CSAPPRGEMVDTQYF
TRBJ2-7 | NA | many | TRBV5-1 | TGCGCCAGCAGCCCCGTGACGGGCTACGAGCAGTACTTC | CASSPVTGYEQYF
TRBJ2-3 | NA | few | TRBV7-6 | TGTGCCAGCAGCTCGATGGTGGGGTCTAGCACAGATACGCAGTATTTT | CASSSMVGSSTDTQYF
TRBJ1-1 | NA | few | TRBV11-2 | TGTGCCAGCAGAGGAAGCAGGAACACTGAAGCTTTCTTT | CASRGSRNTEAFF
TRBJ2-6 | TRBD1 | few | TRBV6-5 | TGTGCCAGCAGACTTGGGACAGGACTTACTGGGGCCAACGTCCTGACTTTC | CASRLGTGLTGANVLTF
TRBJ2-1 | NA | NA | TRBV6-5 | TGTGCCAGCAAACTTCGGACGGGGGCGGGAAATGAGCAGTTCTTC | CASKLRTGAGNEQFF
TRBJ1-1 | NA | few | TRBV7-8 | TGTGCCAGCAGCTTAAGTTTGTTTATCCTGGGGTCCCTCGGATCTCGGGTTTTCTTT | CASSLSLFILGSLGSRVFF
TRBJ1-1 | TRBD1 | few | TRBV20-1 | TGCAGTGCTAGAGTCCCGGACAGGGACACTGAAGCTTTCTTT | CSARVPDRDTEAFF
TRBJ2-3 | NA | many | TRBV7-9 | TGTGCCAGCAGCTTCGGAGATACGCAGTATTTT | CASSFGDTQYF
TRBJ1-1 | NA | NA | TRBV6-5 | TGTGCCGTCTTTCTTCGGGGGAGGAACACTGAAGCTTTCTTT | CAVFLRGRNTEAFF
TRBJ2-5 | NA | many | TRBV5-1 | TGCGCCAGCAGCCCCTGGGGGGGCCAGAGCGGGACCCAGTACTTC | CASSPWGGQSGTQYF
TRBJ1-1 | TRBD1 | NA | TRBV6-5 | TGTGCCAGCAGTAAATGGACAGGGGACACTGAAGCTTTCTTT | CASSKWTGDTEAFF
TRBJ1-6 | NA | NA | TRBV12-3/TRBV12-4 | TGTGCCAGCAGTTTGGGGGGACGGGGCAATAATTCACCCCTCCACTTT | CASSLGGRGNNSPLHF
TRBJ2-1 | NA | many | TRBV20-1 | TGCAGTGCTTCCATCCCTGGCGCGAGCTCCTACAATGAGCAGTTCTTC | CSASIPGASSYNEQFF
TRBJ1-1 | NA | few | TRBV6-5 | TGTGCCAGCAGTTACCTTCCCGCCTCTCAGGGTGGAACTGAAGCTTTCTTT | CASSYLPASQGGTEAFF
TRBJ2-5 | NA | many | TRBV7-9 | TGTGCCAGCGGACAGATAGAGACCCAGTACTTC | CASGQIETQYF
TRBJ2-7 | TRBD2 | NA | TRBV20-1 | TGCAGTGCTAGAGACAGGCGGGGGAACTACGAGCAGTACTTC | CSARDRRGNYEQYF
TRBJ1-6 | TRBD1 | NA | TRBV18 | TGTGCCAGCTCACGCACAGGGGACACCTATAATTCACCCCTCCACTTT | CASSRTGDTYNSPLHF
TRBJ2-1 | NA | NA | TRBV3-1 | TGTGCCAGCAGCCAAGAAGTGGGTGGCAATGAGCAGTTCTTC | CASSQEVGGNEQFF
TRBJ2-2 | TRBD2 | few | TRBV6-5 | TGTGCCAGCACCGCGGGGGCGAACACCGGGGAGCTGTTTTTT | CASTAGANTGELFF
TRBJ2-7 | TRBD1 | few | TRBV7-2 | TGTGCCAGCAGCTTGGGACAGGGAAGCTTCTACGAGCAGTACTTC | CASSLGQGSFYEQYF
TRBJ2-3 | NA | few | TRBV18 | TGTGCCAGCTCACCACCCCCAGGCCGTAGCACAGATACGCAGTATTTT | CASSPPPGRSTDTQYF
TRBJ1-6 | TRBD1 | few | TRBV5-4 | TGTGCCAGCAGCGGGACAGGGGGCGTATCTTCACCCCTCCACTTT | CASSGTGGVSSPLHF
TRBJ2-7 | NA | many | TRBV7-2 | TGTGCCAGCAGCTTAGCGGTCGGGACCTACGAGCAGTACTTC | CASSLAVGTYEQYF
TRBJ1-2 | NA | NA | TRBV27 | TGTGCCAGCAGTTTTAGCGGGGGACTTGGCTACACCTTC | CASSFSGGLGYTF
TRBJ1-4 | NA | NA | TRBV13 | TGTGCCAGCAGCTTAAGTTTCTTTCTAGGGGCGCGGGAAAAACTGTTTTTT | CASSLSFFLGAREKLFF
TRBJ2-7 | TRBD1 | NA | TRBV29-1 | TGCAGCGTCGAGGACAGGGGGCGGGAGCAGTACTTC | CSVEDRGREQYF
TRBJ2-3 | TRBD2 | few | TRBV7-9 | TGTGCCAGCAGCTCCTGGGGGACTAGTACCGGGGATACGCAGTATTTT | CASSSWGTSTGDTQYF
TRBJ2-1 | TRBD1 | many | TRBV27 | TGTGCCAGCAGCACCCCGGACAGGGGGTACAATGAGCAGTTCTTC | CASSTPDRGYNEQFF
TRBJ1-1 | NA | many | TRBV18 | TGTGCCAGCTCCCCGGGGTTGAACACTGAAGCTTTCTTT | CASSPGLNTEAFF
TRBJ2-1 | NA | few | TRBV4-2 | TGTGCCAGCAGCCAAGGTTCGTCCACAGGGCCCGCTCAGTTCTTC | CASSQGSSTGPAQFF
TRBJ1-3 | NA | NA | TRBV4-1 | TGCGCCAGCAGCCAAGCGACAGCCTTCTCTGGAAACACCATATATTTT | CASSQATAFSGNTIYF
TRBJ1-4 | TRBD1 | many | TRBV5-1 | TGCGCCAGCAGCAGACGGGGACAGGGCGACGAAAAACTGTTTTTT | CASSRRGQGDEKLFF
TRBJ2-3 | NA | NA | TRBV12-3/TRBV12-4 | TGTGCCAGCAGTTTAGTGACCGCAGATACGCAGTATTTT | CASSLVTADTQYF
TRBJ1-6 | NA | few | TRBV13 | TGTGCCAGCAGCTTGCTAACCCCCGGGGGGGATAATTCACCCCTCCACTTT | CASSLLTPGGDNSPLHF
TRBJ1-6 | TRBD1 | many | TRBV20-1 | TGCAGTGCTAAGCGGACAGGGGATAGGGATAATTCACCCCTCCACTTT | CSAKRTGDRDNSPLHF
TRBJ1-1 | TRBD1 | NA | TRBV10-3 | TGTGCCATCAGGGGGACAGGGGCGAACACTGAAGCTTTCTTT | CAIRGTGANTEAFF
TRBJ2-7 | NA | NA | TRBV11-2 | TGTGCCAGCAGGAGCGGATCCTTCGAGCAGTACTTC | CASRSGSFEQYF
TRBJ2-5 | NA | few | TRBV27 | TGTGCCAGCGGAGTCTGGAACCAAGAGACCCAGTACTTC | CASGVWNQETQYF
TRBJ2-2 | NA | few | TRBV19 | TGTGCCAGTAGCTCCTGGGGAGGGGGCCCCGGGGAGCTGTTTTTT | CASSSWGGGPGELFF
TRBJ2-3 | NA | many | TRBV29-1 | TGCAGCGTTGAAGCAGGGCTTGGCCCAGATACGCAGTATTTT | CSVEAGLGPDTQYF
TRBJ1-5 | TRBD1 | many | TRBV20-1 | TGCAGTGCTATAACCGGGACAGGGGTTCGCAATCAGCCCCAGCATTTT | CSAITGTGVRNQPQHF
TRBJ2-5 | NA | NA | TRBV2 | TGTGCCAGCAGTCGCTGGTGGGGCCCGAGGGGGGAGACCCAGTACTTC | CASSRWWGPRGETQYF
TRBJ2-7 | TRBD1 | many | TRBV6-2/TRBV6-3 | TGTGCCAGCAGCACGACAGGGATGATCTACGAGCAGTACTTC | CASSTTGMIYEQYF
TRBJ2-7 | NA | NA | TRBV7-2 | TGTGCCAGCAGCCCACGGGCTAGCTTGAGCTCCTACGAGCAGTACTTC | CASSPRASLSSYEQYF
TRBJ2-7 | NA | NA | TRBV28 | TGTGCCAGCAGTCTCTACGAGCAGTACTTC | CASSLYEQYF
TRBJ2-2 | NA | NA | TRBV30 | TGTGCCGGTGACTTGGGGGGCACCGGGGAGCTGTTTTTT | CAGDLGGTGELFF
TRBJ2-1 | TRBD2 | NA | TRBV20-1 | TGCAGCGCGAGCGGGGGGAGTAACAATGAGCAGCTCTTC | CSASGGSNNEQLF
TRBJ1-2 | NA | NA | TRBV20-1 | TGCAGTGCTAGGGACAGTGTTAACTATGGCTACACCTTC | CSARDSVNYGYTF
TRBJ2-2 | TRBD2 | NA | TRBV6-6 | TGTGCCAGCAGTAACTTCCGGACTAGCCGGGAGCTGTTTTTT | CASSNFRTSRELFF